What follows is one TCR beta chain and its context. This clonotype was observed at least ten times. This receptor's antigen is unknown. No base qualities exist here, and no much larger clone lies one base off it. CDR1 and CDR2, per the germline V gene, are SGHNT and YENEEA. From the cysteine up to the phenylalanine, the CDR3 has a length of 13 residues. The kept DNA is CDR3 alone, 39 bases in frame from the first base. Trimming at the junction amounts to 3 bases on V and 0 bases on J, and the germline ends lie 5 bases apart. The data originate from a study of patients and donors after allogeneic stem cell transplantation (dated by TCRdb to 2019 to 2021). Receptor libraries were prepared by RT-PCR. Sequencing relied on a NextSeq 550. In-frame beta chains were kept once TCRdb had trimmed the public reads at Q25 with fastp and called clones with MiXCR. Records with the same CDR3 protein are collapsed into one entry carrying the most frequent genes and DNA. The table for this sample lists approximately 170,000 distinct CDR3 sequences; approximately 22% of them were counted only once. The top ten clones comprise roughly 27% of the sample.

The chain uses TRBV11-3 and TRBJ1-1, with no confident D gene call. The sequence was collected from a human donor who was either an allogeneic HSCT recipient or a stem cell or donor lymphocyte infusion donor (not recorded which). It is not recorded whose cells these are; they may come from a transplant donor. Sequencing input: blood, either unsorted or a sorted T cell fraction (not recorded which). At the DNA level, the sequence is TGTGCCAGCAGCTTTAGATTGAACACTGAAGCTTTCTTT. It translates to CASSFRLNTEAFF.